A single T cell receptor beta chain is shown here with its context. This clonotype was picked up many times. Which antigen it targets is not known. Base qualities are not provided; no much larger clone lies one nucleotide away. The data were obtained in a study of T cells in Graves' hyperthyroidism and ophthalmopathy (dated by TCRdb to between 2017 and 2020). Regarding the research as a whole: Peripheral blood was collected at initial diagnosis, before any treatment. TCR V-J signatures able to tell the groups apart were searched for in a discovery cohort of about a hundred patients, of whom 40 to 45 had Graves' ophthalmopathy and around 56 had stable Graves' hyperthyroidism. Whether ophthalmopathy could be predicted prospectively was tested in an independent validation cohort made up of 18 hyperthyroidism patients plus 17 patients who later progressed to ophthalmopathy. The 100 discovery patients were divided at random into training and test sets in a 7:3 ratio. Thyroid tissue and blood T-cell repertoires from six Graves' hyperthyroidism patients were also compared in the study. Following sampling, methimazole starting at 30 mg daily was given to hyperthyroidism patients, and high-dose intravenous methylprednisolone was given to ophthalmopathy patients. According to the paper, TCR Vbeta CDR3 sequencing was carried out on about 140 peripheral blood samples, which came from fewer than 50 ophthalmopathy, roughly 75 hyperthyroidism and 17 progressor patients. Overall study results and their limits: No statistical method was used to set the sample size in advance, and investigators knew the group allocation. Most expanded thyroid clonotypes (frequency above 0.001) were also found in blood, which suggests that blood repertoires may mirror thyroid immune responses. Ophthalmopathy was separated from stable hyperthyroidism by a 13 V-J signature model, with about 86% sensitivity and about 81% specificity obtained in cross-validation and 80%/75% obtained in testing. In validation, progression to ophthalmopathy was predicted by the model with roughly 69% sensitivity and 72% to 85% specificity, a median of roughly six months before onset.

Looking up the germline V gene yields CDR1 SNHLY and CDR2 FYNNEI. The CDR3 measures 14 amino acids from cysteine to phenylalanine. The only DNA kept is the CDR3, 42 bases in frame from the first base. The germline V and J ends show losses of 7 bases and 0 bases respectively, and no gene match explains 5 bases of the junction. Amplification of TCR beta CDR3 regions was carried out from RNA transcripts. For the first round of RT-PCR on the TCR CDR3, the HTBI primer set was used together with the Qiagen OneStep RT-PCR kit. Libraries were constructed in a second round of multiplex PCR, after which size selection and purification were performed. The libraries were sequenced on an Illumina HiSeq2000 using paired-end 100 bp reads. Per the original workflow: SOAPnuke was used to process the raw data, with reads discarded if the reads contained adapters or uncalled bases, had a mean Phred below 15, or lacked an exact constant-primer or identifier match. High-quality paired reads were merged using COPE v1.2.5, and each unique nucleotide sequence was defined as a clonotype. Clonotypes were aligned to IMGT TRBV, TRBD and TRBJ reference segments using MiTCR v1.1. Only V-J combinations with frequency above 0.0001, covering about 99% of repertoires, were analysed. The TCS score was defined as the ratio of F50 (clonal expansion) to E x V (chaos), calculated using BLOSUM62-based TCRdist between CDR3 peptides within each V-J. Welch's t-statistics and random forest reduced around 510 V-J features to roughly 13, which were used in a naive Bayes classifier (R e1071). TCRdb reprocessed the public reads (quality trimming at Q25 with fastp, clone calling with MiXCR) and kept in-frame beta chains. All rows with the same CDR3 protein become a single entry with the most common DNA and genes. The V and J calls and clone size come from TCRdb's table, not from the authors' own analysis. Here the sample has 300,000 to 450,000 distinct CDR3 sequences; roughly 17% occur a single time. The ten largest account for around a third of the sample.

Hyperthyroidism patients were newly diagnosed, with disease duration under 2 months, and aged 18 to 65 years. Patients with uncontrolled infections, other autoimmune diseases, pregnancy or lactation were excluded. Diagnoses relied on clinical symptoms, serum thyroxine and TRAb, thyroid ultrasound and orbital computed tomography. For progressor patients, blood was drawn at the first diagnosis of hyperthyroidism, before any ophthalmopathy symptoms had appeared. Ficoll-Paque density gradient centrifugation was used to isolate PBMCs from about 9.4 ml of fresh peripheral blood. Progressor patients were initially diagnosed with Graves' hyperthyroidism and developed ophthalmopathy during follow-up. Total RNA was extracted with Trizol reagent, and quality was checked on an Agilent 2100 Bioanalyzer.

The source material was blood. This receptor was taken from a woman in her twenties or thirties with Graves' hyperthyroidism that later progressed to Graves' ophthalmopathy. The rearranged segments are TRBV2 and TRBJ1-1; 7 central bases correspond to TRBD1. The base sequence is TGTGCCAGCACCGCGGGACAGATGAACACTGAAGCTTTCTTT. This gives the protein CASTAGQMNTEAFF. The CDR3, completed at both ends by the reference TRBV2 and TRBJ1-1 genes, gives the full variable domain EPEVTQTPSHQVTQMGQEVILRCVPISNHLYFYWYRQILGQKVEFLVSFYNNEISEKSEIFDDQFSVERPDGSNFTLKIRSTKLEDSAMYFCASTAGQMNTEAFFGQGTRLTVV.